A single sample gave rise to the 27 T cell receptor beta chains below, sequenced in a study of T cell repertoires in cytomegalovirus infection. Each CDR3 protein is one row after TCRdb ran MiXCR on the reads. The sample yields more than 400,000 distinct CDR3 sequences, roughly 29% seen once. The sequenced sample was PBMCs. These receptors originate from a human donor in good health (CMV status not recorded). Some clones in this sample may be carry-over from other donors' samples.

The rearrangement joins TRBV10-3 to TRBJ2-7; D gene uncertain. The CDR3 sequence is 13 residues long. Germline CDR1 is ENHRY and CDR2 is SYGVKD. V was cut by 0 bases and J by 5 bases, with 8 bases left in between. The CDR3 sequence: CAISESGRDEQYF. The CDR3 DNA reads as TGTGCCATCAGTGAGTCGGGTAGAGACGAGCAGTACTTC.

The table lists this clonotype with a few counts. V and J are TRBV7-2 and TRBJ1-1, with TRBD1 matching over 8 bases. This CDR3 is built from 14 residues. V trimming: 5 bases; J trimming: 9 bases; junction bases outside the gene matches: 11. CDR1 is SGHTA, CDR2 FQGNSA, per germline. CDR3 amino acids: CASSQDRAMGQAFF. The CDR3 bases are TGTGCCAGCAGCCAGGACAGGGCAATGGGACAAGCTTTCTTT.

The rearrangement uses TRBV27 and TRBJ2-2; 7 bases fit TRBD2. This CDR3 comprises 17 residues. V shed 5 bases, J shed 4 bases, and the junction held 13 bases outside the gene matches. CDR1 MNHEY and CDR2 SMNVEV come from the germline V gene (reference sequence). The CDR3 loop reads CASSPRLLREPTGELFF. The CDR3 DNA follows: TGTGCCAGCAGTCCGCGACTCTTGCGGGAGCCCACCGGGGAGCTGTTTTTT.

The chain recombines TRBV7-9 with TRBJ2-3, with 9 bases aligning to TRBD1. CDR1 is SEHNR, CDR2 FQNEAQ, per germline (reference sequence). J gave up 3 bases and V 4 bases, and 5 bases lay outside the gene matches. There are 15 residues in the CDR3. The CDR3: CASSSGQGTTDTQYF. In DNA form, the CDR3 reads TGTGCCAGCAGCTCCGGACAGGGGACTACAGATACGCAGTATTTT.

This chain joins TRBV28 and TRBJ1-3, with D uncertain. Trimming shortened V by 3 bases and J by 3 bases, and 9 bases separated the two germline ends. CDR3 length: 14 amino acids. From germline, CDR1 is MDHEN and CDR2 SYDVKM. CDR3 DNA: TGTGCCAGCAGTTTGGTCCTGGTTGGAAACACCATATATTTT. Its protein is CASSLVLVGNTIYF.

Here the CDR3 reads CSARSARGPYEQYV. Here the CDR3 DNA reads TGCAGTGCTAGATCCGCGAGAGGCCCCTACGAGCAGTACGTC. V is TRBV20-1 and J is TRBJ2-7; D call uncertain. The CDR3 is 14 amino acids. Trimming pared 2 bases from V and 2 bases from J, leaving 13 bases between. Germline CDR1 is DFQATT and CDR2 is SNEGSKA (reference sequence).

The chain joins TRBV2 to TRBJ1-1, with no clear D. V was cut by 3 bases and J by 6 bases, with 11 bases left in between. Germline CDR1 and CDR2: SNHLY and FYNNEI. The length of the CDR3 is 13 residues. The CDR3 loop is CASSDPSFPEAFF. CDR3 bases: TGTGCCAGCAGTGATCCTAGTTTCCCTGAAGCTTTCTTT.

The CDR3 loop is CASSQDFGPNQPQHF. Here the CDR3 DNA reads TGCGCCAGCAGCCAAGATTTCGGACCTAATCAGCCCCAGCATTTT. The gene calls are TRBV4-3 and TRBJ1-5, with no clear D. The CDR3 is 15 amino acids. Germline CDR1 LGHNA, CDR2 YSLEER. V was cut by 0 bases and J by 4 bases, with 10 bases left in between.

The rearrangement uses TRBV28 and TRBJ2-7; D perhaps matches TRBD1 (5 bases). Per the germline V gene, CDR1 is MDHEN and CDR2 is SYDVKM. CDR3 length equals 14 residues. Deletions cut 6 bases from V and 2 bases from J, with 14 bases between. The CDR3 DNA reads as TGTGCCAGCAGCAGGGTCCAGGGTCCCTACGAGCAGTACTTC. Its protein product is CASSRVQGPYEQYF.

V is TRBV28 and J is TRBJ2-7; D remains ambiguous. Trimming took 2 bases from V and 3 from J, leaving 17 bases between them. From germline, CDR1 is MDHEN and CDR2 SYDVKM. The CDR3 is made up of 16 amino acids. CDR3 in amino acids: CASSLGGIPLGYEQYF. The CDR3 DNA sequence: TGTGCCAGCAGTTTAGGTGGGATACCCCTGGGCTACGAGCAGTACTTC.

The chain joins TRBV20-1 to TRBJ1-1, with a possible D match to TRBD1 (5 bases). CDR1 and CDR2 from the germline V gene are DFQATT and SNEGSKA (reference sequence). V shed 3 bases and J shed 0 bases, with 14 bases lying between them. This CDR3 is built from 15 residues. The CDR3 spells CSARRRRGMNTEAFF. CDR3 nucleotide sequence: TGCAGTGCTAGGAGACGGCGGGGGATGAACACTGAAGCTTTCTTT.

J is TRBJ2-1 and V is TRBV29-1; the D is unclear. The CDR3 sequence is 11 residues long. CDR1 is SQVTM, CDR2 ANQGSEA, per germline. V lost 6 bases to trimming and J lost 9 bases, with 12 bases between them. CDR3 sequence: CSVLITSEQFF. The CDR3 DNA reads TGCAGCGTCTTGATCACGTCTGAGCAGTTCTTC.

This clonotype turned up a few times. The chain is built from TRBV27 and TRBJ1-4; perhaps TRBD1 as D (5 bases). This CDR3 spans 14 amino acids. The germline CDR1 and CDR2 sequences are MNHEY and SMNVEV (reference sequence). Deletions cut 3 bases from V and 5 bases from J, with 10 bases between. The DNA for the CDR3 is TGTGCCAGCAGTTTCTTGGGGCCAAATGAAAAACTGTTTTTT. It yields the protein CASSFLGPNEKLFF.

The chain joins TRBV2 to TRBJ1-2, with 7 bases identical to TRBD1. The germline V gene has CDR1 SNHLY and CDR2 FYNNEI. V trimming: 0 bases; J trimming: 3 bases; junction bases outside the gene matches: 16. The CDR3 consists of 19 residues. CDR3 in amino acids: CASSEALQGKGSVDYGYTF. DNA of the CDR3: TGTGCCAGCAGTGAAGCCTTACAGGGGAAGGGATCGGTTGACTATGGCTACACCTTC.

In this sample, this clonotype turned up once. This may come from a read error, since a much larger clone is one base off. CDR3 bases: TGTGCCAGCAGCGAACTAGCGGGAAACACCGGGGAGCTGTTTTTT. This gives the protein CASSELAGNTGELFF. The V call is TRBV3-1, the J call TRBJ2-2; 10 nucleotides match TRBD2. The CDR3 length is 15 residues. The trim removed 5 bases at V and 2 bases at J, leaving 2 bases unmatched. Germline values: CDR1 LGHDT, CDR2 YNNKEL (reference sequence).

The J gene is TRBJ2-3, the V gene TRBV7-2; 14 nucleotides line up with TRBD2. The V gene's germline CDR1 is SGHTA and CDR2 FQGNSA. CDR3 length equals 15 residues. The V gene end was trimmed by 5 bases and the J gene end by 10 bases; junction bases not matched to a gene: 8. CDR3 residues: CASSGGTSGGRAQYF. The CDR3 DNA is TGTGCCAGCAGCGGGGGGACTAGCGGGGGCCGGGCGCAGTATTTT.

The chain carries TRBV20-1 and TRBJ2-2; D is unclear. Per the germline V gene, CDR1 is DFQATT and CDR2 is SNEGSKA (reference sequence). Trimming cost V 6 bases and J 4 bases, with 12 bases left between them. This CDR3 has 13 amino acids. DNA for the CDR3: TGCAGTGCCCCAGACATGGGCACCGGGGAGCTGTTTTTT. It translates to CSAPDMGTGELFF.

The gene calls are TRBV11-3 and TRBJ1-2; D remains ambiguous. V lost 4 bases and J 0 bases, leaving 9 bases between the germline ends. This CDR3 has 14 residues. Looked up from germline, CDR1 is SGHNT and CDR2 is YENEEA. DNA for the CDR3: TGTGCCAGCAGCTCACCGGGGACTAACTATGGCTACACCTTC. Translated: CASSSPGTNYGYTF.

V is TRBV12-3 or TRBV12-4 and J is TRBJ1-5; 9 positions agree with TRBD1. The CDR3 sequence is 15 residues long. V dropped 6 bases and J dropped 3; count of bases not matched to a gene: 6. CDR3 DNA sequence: TGTGCCAGCAGGCCCGGGACAGGGCCCAATCAGCCCCAGCATTTT. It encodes CASRPGTGPNQPQHF.

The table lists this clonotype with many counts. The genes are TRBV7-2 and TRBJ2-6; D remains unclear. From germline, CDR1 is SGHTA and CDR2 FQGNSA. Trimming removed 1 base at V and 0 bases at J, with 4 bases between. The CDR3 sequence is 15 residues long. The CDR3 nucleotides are TGTGCCAGCAGCTTAGGTAACTCTGGGGCCAACGTCCTGACTTTC. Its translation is CASSLGNSGANVLTF.

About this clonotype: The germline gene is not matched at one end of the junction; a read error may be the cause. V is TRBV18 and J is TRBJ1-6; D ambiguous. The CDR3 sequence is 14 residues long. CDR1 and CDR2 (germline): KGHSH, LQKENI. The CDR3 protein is CASSGVDLWSPHHF. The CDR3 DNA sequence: TGTGCCAGCTCAGGGGTGGACCTTTGGTCACCCCACCACTTT.

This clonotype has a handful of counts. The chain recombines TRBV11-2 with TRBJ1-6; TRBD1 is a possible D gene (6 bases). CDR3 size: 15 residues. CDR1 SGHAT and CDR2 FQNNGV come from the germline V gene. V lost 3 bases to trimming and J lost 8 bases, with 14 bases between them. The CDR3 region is CASSLGHPMDSPLHF. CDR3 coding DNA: TGTGCCAGCAGCTTGGGACACCCTATGGATTCACCCCTCCACTTT.

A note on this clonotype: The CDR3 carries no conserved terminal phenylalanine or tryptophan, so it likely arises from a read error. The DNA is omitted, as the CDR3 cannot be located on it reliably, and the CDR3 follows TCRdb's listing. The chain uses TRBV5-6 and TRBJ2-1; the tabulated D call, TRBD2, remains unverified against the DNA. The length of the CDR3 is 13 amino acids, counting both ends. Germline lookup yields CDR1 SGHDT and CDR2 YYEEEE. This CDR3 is CASSTPSGTPQMV.

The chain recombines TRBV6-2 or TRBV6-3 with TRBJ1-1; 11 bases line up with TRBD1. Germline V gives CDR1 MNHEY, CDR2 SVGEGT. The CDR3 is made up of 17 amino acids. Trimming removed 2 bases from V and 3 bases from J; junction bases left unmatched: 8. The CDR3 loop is CASSYRTGGVWDTEAFF. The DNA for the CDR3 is TGTGCCAGCAGTTACCGGACAGGGGGCGTTTGGGACACTGAAGCTTTCTTT.

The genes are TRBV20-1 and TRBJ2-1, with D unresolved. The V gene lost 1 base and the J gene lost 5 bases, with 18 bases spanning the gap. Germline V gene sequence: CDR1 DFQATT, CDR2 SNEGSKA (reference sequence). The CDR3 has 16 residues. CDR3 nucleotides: TGCAGTGCTAGAGTTTTCCCCTCCCTCCAGAACAATGAGCAGTTCTTC. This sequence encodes CSARVFPSLQNNEQFF.

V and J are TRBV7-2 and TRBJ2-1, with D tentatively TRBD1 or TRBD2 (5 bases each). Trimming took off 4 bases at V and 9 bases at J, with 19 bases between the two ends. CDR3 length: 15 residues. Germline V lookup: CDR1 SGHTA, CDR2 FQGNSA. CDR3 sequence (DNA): TGTGCCAGCAGCTCAGAGGGGTTGAGTAAGGGTGAGCAGTTCTTC. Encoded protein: CASSSEGLSKGEQFF.

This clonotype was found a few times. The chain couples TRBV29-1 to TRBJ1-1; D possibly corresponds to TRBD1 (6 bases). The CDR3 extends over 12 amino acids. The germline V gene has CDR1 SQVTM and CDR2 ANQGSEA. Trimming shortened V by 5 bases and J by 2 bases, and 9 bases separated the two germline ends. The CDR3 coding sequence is TGCAGCGTTCAACAGGGAAACACTGAAGCTTTCTTT. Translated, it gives CSVQQGNTEAFF.